These T cell receptor beta chains were read from a single sample in a study of beta chain features in type 1 diabetes. Clones were sequenced by immunoSEQ multiplex PCR, and TCRdb holds only the in-frame ones, with some missing. The sample records fewer than 200,000 clones, 10% being singletons. Sequencing was done on a sample of central memory CD4+ T cells from blood. The receptors were sampled from a young man with type 1 diabetes. Each CDR3 is given with its conserved first and last residue. A D gene is named only where the DNA matches it firmly. Size is omitted from some rows. Given values are once, few, many or a class for expanded clones.

V gene	clone size	D gene	J gene	CDR3 DNA	CDR3 protein
TRBV28	-	-	TRBJ2-1	TGTGCCAGCAGTTTATTGTCCGGAGTAAATGAGCAGTTCTTC	CASSLLSGVNEQFF
TRBV13	few	-	TRBJ1-2	TGTGCCAGCAGCTTAGGCGGGGTGGGGTCTGACTATGGCTACACCTTC	CASSLGGVGSDYGYTF
TRBV27	few	-	TRBJ2-7	TGTGCCAGCAGAACCTGGCCCTACGAGCAGTACTTC	CASRTWPYEQYF
TRBV28	-	-	TRBJ1-5	TGTGCCAGCAGTTTCAGTAGCAATCAGCCCCAGCATTTT	CASSFSSNQPQHF
TRBV14	-	-	TRBJ2-3	TGTGCCAGCAGCCAAGACACAGAAGCAGATACGCAGTATTTT	CASSQDTEADTQYF
TRBV6-5	few	-	TRBJ2-7	TGTGCCAGCAGTACGGGTCACCAAGGCTACGAGCAGTACTTC	CASSTGHQGYEQYF
TRBV7-9	-	-	TRBJ2-1	TGTGCCAGCAGCTTTAGGTTGGGGGAGGCCAATGAGCAGTTCTTC	CASSFRLGEANEQFF
TRBV7-3	few	-	TRBJ1-1	TGTGCCAGCAGCTCTCAGGGTAGCACTGAAGCTTTCTTT	CASSSQGSTEAFF
TRBV28	-	TRBD2	TRBJ2-7	TGTGCCAGCAGGGGAGAGACTAGCGGTACCTACGAGCAGTACTTC	CASRGETSGTYEQYF
TRBV4-3	few	TRBD1	TRBJ2-1	TGCGCCAGCAGCCACTCGGGACAGGGGATGAATGAGCAGTTCTTC	CASSHSGQGMNEQFF
TRBV4-2	-	TRBD1	TRBJ2-7	TGTGCCAGCAGCCAAGGGGACAGGGAATCATACGAGCAGTACTTC	CASSQGDRESYEQYF
TRBV18	few	TRBD2	TRBJ2-2	TGTGCCAGCTCACCAAAAAGCGGGACTTTCACCGGGGAGCTGTTTTTT	CASSPKSGTFTGELFF
TRBV4-3	few	-	TRBJ1-1	TGCGCCAGCAGCCAAGCGGTCGGGGTTGAAGCTTTCTTT	CASSQAVGVEAFF
TRBV20-1	-	-	TRBJ2-1	TGCAGTGCTCGTTCCCGGGTTGAGCAGTTCTTC	CSARSRVEQFF
TRBV6-1	-	-	TRBJ1-5	TGTGCCAGCGCGTTTGGCAATCAGCCCCAGCATTTT	CASAFGNQPQHF
TRBV2	few	-	TRBJ2-5	TGTGCCACCGGGACAAAAGAGACCCAGTACTTC	CATGTKETQYF
TRBV4-2	-	-	TRBJ1-1	TGTGCCAGCAGCCCCCCAGGCTGGAACACTGAAGCTTTCTTT	CASSPPGWNTEAFF
TRBV30	-	-	TRBJ1-2	TGTGCCTGGAGGACGGGAGTGGGCTATGGCTACACCTTC	CAWRTGVGYGYTF
TRBV5-1	few	-	TRBJ1-5	TGCGCCAGCAGCTCAGGGGATCCTAGCAATCAGCCCCAGCATTTT	CASSSGDPSNQPQHF
TRBV2	few	-	TRBJ2-3	TGTGCCAGCAACAAGGCTGAGGCAGATACGCAGTATTTT	CASNKAEADTQYF
TRBV27	few	TRBD1	TRBJ2-7	TGTGCCAGCATGAGGGGGCGATCCTACGAGCAGTACTTC	CASMRGRSYEQYF
TRBV30	few	TRBD2	TRBJ2-3	TGTGCCTGGAGAGGGACTAACCAGGCGAGCACAGATACGCAGTATTTT	CAWRGTNQASTDTQYF
TRBV19	few	-	TRBJ2-5	TGTGCCAGTAGTCCGGTTGGGGCTCTGGGGACCCAGTACTTC	CASSPVGALGTQYF
TRBV30	few	-	TRBJ2-3	TGTGCCTGGACCCGGACTACCACAGATACGCAGTATTTT	CAWTRTTTDTQYF
TRBV6-1	-	-	TRBJ1-1	TGTGCCAGCAGTGAATTCGGGAACACTGAAGCTTTCTTT	CASSEFGNTEAFF
TRBV25-1	few	-	TRBJ1-1	TGTGCCAGCAGAGGACACAACACTGAAGCTTTCTTT	CASRGHNTEAFF
TRBV28	-	-	TRBJ2-2	TGTGCCAGCAGTTCCGCAGGTACCGGGGAGCTGTTTTTT	CASSSAGTGELFF
TRBV27	-	TRBD2	TRBJ2-3	TGTGCCAGCAGTCCCCGGAGCCCAGCGGGAGCAACAGATACGCAGTATTTT	CASSPRSPAGATDTQYF
TRBV6-6	-	-	TRBJ2-1	TGTGCCAGCAGTTCTCTCGACACGAGGGATGAGCAGTTCTTC	CASSSLDTRDEQFF
TRBV5-4	few	-	TRBJ1-1	TGTGCCAGCAGCCCGCGACAGACACCGAACACTGAAGCTTTCTTT	CASSPRQTPNTEAFF
TRBV28	few	-	TRBJ1-4	TGTGCCAGCAGTTTGGTGACTGCAACTAATGAAAAACTGTTTTTT	CASSLVTATNEKLFF
TRBV7-3	-	TRBD2	TRBJ2-1	TGTGCCAGCCAGCGGGAGGGCACCAATGAGCAGTTCTTC	CASQREGTNEQFF
TRBV2	-	-	TRBJ2-1	TGTGCCAGCAAGGGTAGCGGCGGCGGGGAGCAGTTCTTC	CASKGSGGGEQFF
TRBV30	few	-	TRBJ1-1	TGTGCCTGGAGTGGGCTGGCGAACACTGAAGCTTTCTTT	CAWSGLANTEAFF
TRBV28	many	-	TRBJ2-6	TGTGCCAGCGCCCTACAGGGCGCTGGGGCCAACGTCCTGACTTTC	CASALQGAGANVLTF
TRBV6-1	few	-	TRBJ1-1	TGTGCCAGCAGATTAACAGGGAACACTGAAGCTTTCTTT	CASRLTGNTEAFF
TRBV30	-	-	TRBJ1-6	TGTGCCTGGAGTTTAGTATCCTTTGCGGCCGGTTCACCCCTCCACTTT	CAWSLVSFAAGSPLHF
TRBV2	few	TRBD1	TRBJ1-5	TGTGCCAGCACCGGGACAGGGAGCAATCAGCCCCAGCATTTT	CASTGTGSNQPQHF
TRBV30	few	TRBD2	TRBJ2-3	TGTGCCTGGAACCCTAGCGGCAAAGGGGATACGCAGTATTTT	CAWNPSGKGDTQYF
TRBV18	-	-	TRBJ2-3	TGTGCCAGCTCAACCGCAGGGAATACGCAGTATTTT	CASSTAGNTQYF
TRBV6-6	-	-	TRBJ1-2	TGTGCCAGCAGTGTACGGTCAGGTGGCTACACCTTC	CASSVRSGGYTF
TRBV7-6	-	TRBD1	TRBJ2-5	TGTGCCAGCAGCTTGGGACAGGGGTACCAAGAGACCCAGTACTTC	CASSLGQGYQETQYF
TRBV5-6	few	-	TRBJ2-5	TGTGCCAGCACCTCGGGGTACCAAGAGACCCAGTACTTC	CASTSGYQETQYF
TRBV7-6	-	-	TRBJ2-5	TGTGCCAGCAGCTTACTAGCGAACCAAGAGACCCAGTACTTC	CASSLLANQETQYF
TRBV7-9	-	TRBD2	TRBJ2-2	TGTGCCAGCAGCCTAGCGGCGGTAAACACCGGGGAGCTGTTTTTT	CASSLAAVNTGELFF
TRBV10-3	-	-	TRBJ1-2	TGTGCCATCAGCGCCGGGGGGCAGGTCGGTGGCTACACCTTC	CAISAGGQVGGYTF
TRBV7-3	few	-	TRBJ2-1	TGTGCCAGCAGCTTGGGGGGAACCTCCTACAATGAGCAGTTCTTC	CASSLGGTSYNEQFF
TRBV7-2	-	-	TRBJ2-1	TGTGCCAGCAGCTTATCGTATAGTGAGCAGTTCTTC	CASSLSYSEQFF